These 7 T cell receptor beta chains share one sample of origin, sequenced in a study of CD8+CD57+ T cells in acquired aplastic anemia. Profiling of TCR beta VDJ combinations and CDR3 sequences used genomic DNA as template. One entry per CDR3 protein, called by TCRdb with MiXCR from the reads. The profile shows roughly 130,000 distinct CDR3 sequences, over 45% of them singletons. Source material: sorted CD4+, CD8+, or CD8+CD57+ T cells (not recorded which) from PBMCs. The receptors here all came from a human donor in good health, serving as a control.

This sequence joins TRBV10-1 and TRBJ1-1; D unclear. Per the germline V gene, CDR1 is WNHNN and CDR2 is SYGVQD (reference sequence). Trimming took 4 bases from V and 2 from J, leaving 11 bases between them. The CDR3 length is 14 residues. The CDR3 spells CASSVPRLNTEAFF. As DNA, the CDR3 is TGCGCCAGCAGTGTACCCCGACTCAACACTGAAGCTTTCTTT.

This clonotype was seen many times. J is TRBJ1-2 and V is TRBV27, with D tentatively TRBD1 (6 bases). In germline, CDR1 is MNHEY, CDR2 SMNVEV (reference sequence). Trimming stripped 4 bases from V and 4 bases from J, with 10 bases between. This CDR3 has 13 residues. CDR3 residues: CASSSGQPYGYTF. The CDR3, as DNA: TGTGCCAGCAGTTCCGGACAGCCCTATGGCTACACCTTC.

The chain links TRBV2 to TRBJ1-2; a possible D gene is TRBD1 (5 bases). The V gene's germline CDR1 is SNHLY and CDR2 FYNNEI. This CDR3 is built from 14 residues. V gave up 6 bases and J gave up 0 bases, with 11 bases separating them. CDR3: CASSRQSSNYGYTF. CDR3 coding DNA: TGTGCCAGCAGCAGACAGTCCTCTAACTATGGCTACACCTTC. Drawing the rest from reference TRBV2 and TRBJ1-2, the complete variable domain is EPEVTQTPSHQVTQMGQEVILRCVPISNHLYFYWYRQILGQKVEFLVSFYNNEISEKSEIFDDQFSVERPDGSNFTLKIRSTKLEDSAMYFCASSRQSSNYGYTFGSGTRLTVV.

Worth noting for this clonotype: This may be a read error, as it is one base from a much larger clone. This rearrangement joins TRBV5-6 to TRBJ2-7, with 13 bases fitting TRBD2. The CDR3 is 18 residues long. J was trimmed by 3 bases and V by 0 bases; bases with no gene match: 9. Germline V gene sequence: CDR1 SGHDT, CDR2 YYEEEE. The CDR3 coding sequence is TGTGCCAGCAGCTTGGGACTAGCGGGGGGTTACAAATTCTACGAGCAGTACTTC. Amino acids: CASSLGLAGGYKFYEQYF.

This clonotype has just one count. The chain employs TRBV10-3 and TRBJ1-1, with 8 bases aligning to TRBD1. This CDR3 has 14 residues. The J segment lost 2 bases and the V segment lost 6 bases, leaving 5 bases of the junction unmatched. Germline values: CDR1 ENHRY, CDR2 SYGVKD. The CDR3, as DNA: TGTGCCATCAGCAAGGACAGGGCTAACACTGAAGCTTTCTTT. Its protein is CAISKDRANTEAFF.

The rearrangement joins TRBV7-8 to TRBJ1-6, with D tentatively TRBD1 (6 bases). Between the trimmed V and J ends, which lost 5 bases and 7 bases, there was a span of 18 bases. The CDR3 sequence is 16 residues long. Germline CDR1 reads SGHVS; CDR2 reads FQNEAQ. In DNA form, the CDR3 reads TGTGCCAGCAGCCTCCTAGGACAGACATTAAATTCACCCCTCCACTTT. This translates into CASSLLGQTLNSPLHF.

As to this clonotype: This may be a read error, as it is one base from a much larger clone. The chain uses TRBV7-2 and TRBJ2-3, with 8 bases lining up with TRBD2. In germline, CDR1 is SGHTA, CDR2 FQGNSA. The V segment lost 5 bases and the J segment 1 base; nucleotides outside the gene matches: 2. The CDR3 length is 14 residues. The CDR3: CASSGRGGTDTQYF. In DNA form, the CDR3 reads TGTGCCAGCAGCGGGCGGGGGGGCACAGATACGCAGTATTTT.